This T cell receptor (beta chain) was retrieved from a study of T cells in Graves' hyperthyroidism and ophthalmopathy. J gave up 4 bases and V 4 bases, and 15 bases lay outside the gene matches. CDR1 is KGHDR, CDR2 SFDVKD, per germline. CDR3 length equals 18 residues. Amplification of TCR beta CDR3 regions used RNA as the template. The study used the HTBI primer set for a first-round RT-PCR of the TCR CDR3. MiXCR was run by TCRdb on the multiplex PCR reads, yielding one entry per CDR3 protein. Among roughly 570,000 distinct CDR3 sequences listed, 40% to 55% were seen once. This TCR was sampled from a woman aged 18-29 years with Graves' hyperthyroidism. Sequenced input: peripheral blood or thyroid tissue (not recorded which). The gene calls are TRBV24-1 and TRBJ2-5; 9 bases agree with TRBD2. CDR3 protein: CATSDPAGTSGFIETQYF. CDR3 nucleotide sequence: TGTGCCACCAGTGACCCGGCGGGTACTAGCGGGTTTATAGAGACCCAGTACTTC.